The 2 T cell receptor beta chains listed next were all sequenced from one sample in a study of long-term antiretroviral therapy in people with HIV (dated by TCRdb to 2022 to 2024). The immunoSEQ hsTCRB v3.0 assay was used at survey level resolution for TRB variable region sequencing. TCRdb stores this immuneACCESS table with in-frame sequences only. Part of the clones is absent; in the studies checked, under half of the shortfall reflects unresolved V genes, and no reason is known for the rest. In all, the sample holds tens of thousands of clones, and 84% of those were seen once. 6.2% of the sample lies in the top ten. This specimen consisted of unsorted PBMCs, obtained 0.4 years after starting antiretroviral therapy. Receptor source: a man aged 18 to 35 with HIV.

The chain combines TRBV7-9 with TRBJ2-7, with D uncertain. The CDR3 is 14 amino acids. V shed 5 bases and J shed 2 bases, with 13 bases lying between them. The V gene's germline CDR1 is SEHNR and CDR2 FQNEAQ (reference sequence). The CDR3 protein is CASSPDSDAYEQYF. The CDR3 DNA sequence: TGTGCCAGCAGCCCAGACTCGGACGCCTACGAGCAGTACTTC.

V and J are TRBV7-6 and TRBJ1-1; weak D call: TRBD1 (6 bases). CDR1 SGHVS and CDR2 FNYEAQ come from the germline V gene. V was trimmed by 5 bases and J by 0 bases, leaving 13 bases between them. This CDR3 comprises 15 residues. CDR3 nucleotides: TGTGCCAGCAGCCCCGGACAGCCCATGAACACTGAAGCTTTCTTT. As protein: CASSPGQPMNTEAFF.